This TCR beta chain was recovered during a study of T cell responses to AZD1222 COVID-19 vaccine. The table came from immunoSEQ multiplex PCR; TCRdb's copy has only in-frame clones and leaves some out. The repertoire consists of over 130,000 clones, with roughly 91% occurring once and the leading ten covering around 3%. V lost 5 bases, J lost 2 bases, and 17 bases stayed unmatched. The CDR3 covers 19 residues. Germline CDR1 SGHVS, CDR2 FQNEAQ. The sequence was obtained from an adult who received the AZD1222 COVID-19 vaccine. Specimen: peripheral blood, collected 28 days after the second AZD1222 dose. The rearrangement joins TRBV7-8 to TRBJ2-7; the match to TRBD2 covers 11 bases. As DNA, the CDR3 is TGTGCCAGCAGCCCTCGGGGTAGCGGGGGGGGACCGGCGACCTACGAGCAGTACTTC. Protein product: CASSPRGSGGGPATYEQYF.